This TCR beta chain emerged from a study of technical replicates of blood from a few donors. Produced via immunoSEQ multiplex PCR; TCRdb's table is partial and in-frame only. The sample shows about 54,000 clones, roughly 94% of them seen only once. Germline V gives CDR1 SGHDN, CDR2 FVKESK. V dropped 1 base and J dropped 0 bases, with 12 bases sitting between them. The CDR3 sequence is 16 residues long. Sequencing was performed on T cells isolated from PBMCs. The receptor comes from a human donor in good health. The gene calls are TRBV14 and TRBJ2-5, with D perhaps matching TRBD2 (7 bases). CDR3 sequence (DNA): TGTGCCAGCAGCCAAGGCATAGGGGGGGACCAAGAGACCCAGTACTTC. Translation: CASSQGIGGDQETQYF. Drawing the rest from reference TRBV14 and TRBJ2-5, the complete variable domain is EAGVTQFPSHSVIEKGQTVTLRCDPISGHDNLYWYRRVMGKEIKFLLHFVKESKQDESGMPNNRFLAERTGGTYSTLKVQPAELEDSGVYFCASSQGIGGDQETQYFGPGTRLLVL.